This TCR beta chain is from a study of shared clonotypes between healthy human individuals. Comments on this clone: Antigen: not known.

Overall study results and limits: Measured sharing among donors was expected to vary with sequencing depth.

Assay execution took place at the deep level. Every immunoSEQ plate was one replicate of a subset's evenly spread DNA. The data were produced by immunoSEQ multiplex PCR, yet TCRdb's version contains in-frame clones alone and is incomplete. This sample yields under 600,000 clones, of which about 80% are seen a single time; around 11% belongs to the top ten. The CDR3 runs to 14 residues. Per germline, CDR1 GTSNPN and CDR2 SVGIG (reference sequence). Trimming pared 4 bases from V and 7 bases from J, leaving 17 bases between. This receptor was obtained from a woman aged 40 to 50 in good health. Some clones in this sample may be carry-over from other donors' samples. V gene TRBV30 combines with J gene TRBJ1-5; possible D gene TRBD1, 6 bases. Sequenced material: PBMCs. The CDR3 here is CAWKSQGRGQPQHF. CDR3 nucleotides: TGTGCCTGGAAGAGCCAGGGGAGAGGACAGCCCCAGCATTTT.